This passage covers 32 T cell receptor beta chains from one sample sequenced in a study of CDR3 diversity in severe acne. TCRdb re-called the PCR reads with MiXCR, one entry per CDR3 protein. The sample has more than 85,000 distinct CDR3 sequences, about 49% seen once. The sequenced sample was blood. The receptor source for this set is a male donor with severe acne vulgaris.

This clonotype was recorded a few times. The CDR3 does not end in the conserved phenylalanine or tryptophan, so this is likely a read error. The CDR3 protein is CASSPGTGNTGELFS. CDR3 in DNA: TGTGCCAGCAGCCCCGGGACAGGGAACACCGGGGAGCTGTTTTCT. The rearrangement uses TRBV5-4 and TRBJ2-2; 8 bases fit TRBD1. The CDR3 consists of 15 residues. Losses at the gene ends were 4 bases for V and 1 base for J; bases not matched to a gene: 3. Germline CDR1 SGHNT, CDR2 YYREEE (reference sequence).

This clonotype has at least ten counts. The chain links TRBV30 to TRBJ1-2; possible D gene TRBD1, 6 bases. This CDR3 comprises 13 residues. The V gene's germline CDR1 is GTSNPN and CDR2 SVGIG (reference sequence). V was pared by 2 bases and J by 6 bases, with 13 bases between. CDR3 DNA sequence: TGTGCCTGGAGTCCCGGACAGCCGAATGGCTACACCTTC. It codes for CAWSPGQPNGYTF.

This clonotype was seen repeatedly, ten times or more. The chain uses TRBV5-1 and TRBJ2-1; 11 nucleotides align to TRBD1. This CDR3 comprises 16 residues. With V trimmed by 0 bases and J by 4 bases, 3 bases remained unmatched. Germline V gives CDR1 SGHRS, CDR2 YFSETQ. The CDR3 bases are TGCGCCAGCAGCTTGGCCGGACAGGGGGCTTACAATGAGCAGTTCTTC. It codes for CASSLAGQGAYNEQFF.

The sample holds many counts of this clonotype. CDR3 DNA: TGTGCCAGCAGCTTAAAGTCCCGGGTAACTGAAGCTTTCTTT. Its protein is CASSLKSRVTEAFF. The chain recombines TRBV7-9 with TRBJ1-1; unclear D gene. Trimming removed 2 bases at V and 5 bases at J, with 12 bases between. Per the germline V gene, CDR1 is SEHNR and CDR2 is FQNEAQ (reference sequence). The CDR3 totals 14 residues.

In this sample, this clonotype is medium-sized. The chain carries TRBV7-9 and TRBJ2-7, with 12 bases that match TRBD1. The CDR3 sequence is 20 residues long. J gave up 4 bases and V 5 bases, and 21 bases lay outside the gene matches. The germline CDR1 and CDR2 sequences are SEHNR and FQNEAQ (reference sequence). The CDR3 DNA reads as TGTGCCAGCAGCCCTACTCCGGGACAGGGGGCGCTCCGGACCCCGTACGAGCAGTACTTC. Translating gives CASSPTPGQGALRTPYEQYF.

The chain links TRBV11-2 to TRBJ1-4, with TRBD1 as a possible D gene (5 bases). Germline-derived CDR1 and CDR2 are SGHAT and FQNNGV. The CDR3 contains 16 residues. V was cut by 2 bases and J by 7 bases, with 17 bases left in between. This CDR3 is CASSLSSARGSEKLFF. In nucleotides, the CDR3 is TGTGCCAGCAGCTTATCTTCCGCGAGGGGCAGTGAAAAACTGTTTTTT. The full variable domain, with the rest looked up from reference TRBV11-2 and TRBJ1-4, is EAGVAQSPRYKIIEKRQSVAFWCNPISGHATLYWYQQILGQGPKLLIQFQNNGVVDDSQLPKDRFSAERLKGVDSTLKIQPAKLEDSAVYLCASSLSSARGSEKLFFGSGTQLSVL.

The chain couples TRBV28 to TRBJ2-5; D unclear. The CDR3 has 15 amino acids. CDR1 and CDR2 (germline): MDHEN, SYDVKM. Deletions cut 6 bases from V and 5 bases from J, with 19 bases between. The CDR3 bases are TGTGCCAGCAGCGTACCTCCGGGTCTACCGGAGACCCAGTACTTC. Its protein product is CASSVPPGLPETQYF.

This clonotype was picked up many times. CDR3 in DNA: TGCGCCAGCAGCTTGATCGGACAGGGCTCCTACGAGCAGTACTTC. Amino acids: CASSLIGQGSYEQYF. The V call is TRBV5-1, the J call TRBJ2-7, with 8 bases aligning to TRBD1. Losses at the gene ends were 1 base for V and 0 bases for J; bases not matched to a gene: 3. CDR1 SGHRS and CDR2 YFSETQ come from the germline V gene. This CDR3 region has 15 residues.

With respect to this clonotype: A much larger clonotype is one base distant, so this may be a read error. CDR3 amino acids: CASTLTSGGAFGTDTQCF. CDR3 in DNA: TGTGCCAGTACCCTGACTAGCGGGGGCGCCTTTGGCACAGATACGCAGTGTTTT. This chain links TRBV19 with TRBJ2-3; 12 nucleotides align to TRBD2. This CDR3 is 18 amino acids long. The germline V gene encodes CDR1 LNHDA and CDR2 SQIVND (reference sequence).

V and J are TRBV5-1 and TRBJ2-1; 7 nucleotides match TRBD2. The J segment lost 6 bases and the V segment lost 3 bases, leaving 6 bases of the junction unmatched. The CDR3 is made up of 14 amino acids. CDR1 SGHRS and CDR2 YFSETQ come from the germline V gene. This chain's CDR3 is CASSWEGSGNEQFF. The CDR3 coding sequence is TGCGCCAGCAGCTGGGAGGGAAGTGGCAATGAGCAGTTCTTC.

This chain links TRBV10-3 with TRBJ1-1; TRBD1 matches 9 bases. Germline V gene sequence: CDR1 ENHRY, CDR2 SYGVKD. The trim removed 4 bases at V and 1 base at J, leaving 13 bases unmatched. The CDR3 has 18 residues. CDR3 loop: CAISGRLGTGIRNTEAFF. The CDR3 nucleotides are TGTGCCATCAGTGGTCGGCTCGGGACAGGGATTAGGAACACTGAAGCTTTCTTT.

CDR3 residues: CASSFAMRDGYTF. The DNA of the CDR3 is TGTGCCAGCAGCTTCGCTATGAGGGATGGCTACACCTTC. The J gene is TRBJ1-2, the V gene TRBV7-9; D is unresolved. V was pared by 3 bases and J by 6 bases, with 11 bases between. CDR1 and CDR2 (germline): SEHNR, FQNEAQ (reference sequence). This CDR3 spans 13 amino acids.

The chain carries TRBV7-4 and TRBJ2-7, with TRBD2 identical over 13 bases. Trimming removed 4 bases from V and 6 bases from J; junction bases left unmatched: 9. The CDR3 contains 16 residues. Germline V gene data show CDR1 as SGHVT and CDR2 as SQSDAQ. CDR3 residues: CASSSIGLAGVGEQYF. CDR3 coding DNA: TGTGCCAGCAGCTCTATCGGACTAGCGGGAGTAGGCGAGCAGTACTTC.

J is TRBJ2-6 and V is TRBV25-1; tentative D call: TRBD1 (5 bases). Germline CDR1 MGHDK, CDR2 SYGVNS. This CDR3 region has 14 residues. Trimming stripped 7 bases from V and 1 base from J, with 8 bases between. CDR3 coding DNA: TGTGCCAGCACGACAGTTTCTGGGGCCAACGTCCTGACTTTC. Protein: CASTTVSGANVLTF.

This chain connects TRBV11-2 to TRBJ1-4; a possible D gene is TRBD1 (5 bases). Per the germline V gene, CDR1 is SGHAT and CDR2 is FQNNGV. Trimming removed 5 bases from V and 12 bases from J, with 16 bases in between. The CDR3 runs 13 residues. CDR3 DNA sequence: TGTGCCAGCAGCCAAGATCTCCTAGGGGAACTGTTTTTT. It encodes CASSQDLLGELFF.

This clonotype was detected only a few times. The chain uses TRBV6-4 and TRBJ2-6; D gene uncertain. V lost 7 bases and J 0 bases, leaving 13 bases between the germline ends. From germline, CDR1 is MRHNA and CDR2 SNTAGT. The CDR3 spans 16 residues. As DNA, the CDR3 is TGTGCCAGCACCCAGACTCCAAGCTCTGGGGCCAACGTCCTGACTTTC. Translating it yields CASTQTPSSGANVLTF.

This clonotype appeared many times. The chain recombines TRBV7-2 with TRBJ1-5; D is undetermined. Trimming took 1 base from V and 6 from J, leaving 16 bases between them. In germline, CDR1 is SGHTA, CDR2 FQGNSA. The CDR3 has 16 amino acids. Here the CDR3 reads CASSLVLAGSGQPQHF. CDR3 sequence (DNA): TGTGCCAGCAGCTTAGTTTTGGCGGGGTCCGGTCAGCCCCAGCATTTT.

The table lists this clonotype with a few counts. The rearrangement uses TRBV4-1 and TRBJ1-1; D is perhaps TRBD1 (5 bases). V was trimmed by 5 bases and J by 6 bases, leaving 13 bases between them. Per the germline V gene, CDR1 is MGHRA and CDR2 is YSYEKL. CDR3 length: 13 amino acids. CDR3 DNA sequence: TGCGCCAGCAGCACTAGCCGGGGGGCTGAAGCTTTCTTT. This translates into CASSTSRGAEAFF.

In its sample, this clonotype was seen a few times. The CDR3 coding sequence is TGTGCCAGCTCACCTGGGCGGAGCCAAGAGACCCAGTACTTC. The encoded protein is CASSPGRSQETQYF. This chain links TRBV18 with TRBJ2-5; D is ambiguous. V was clipped by 3 bases and J by 1 base, with 9 bases between them. Germline V gene data show CDR1 as KGHSH and CDR2 as LQKENI. The CDR3 consists of 14 residues.

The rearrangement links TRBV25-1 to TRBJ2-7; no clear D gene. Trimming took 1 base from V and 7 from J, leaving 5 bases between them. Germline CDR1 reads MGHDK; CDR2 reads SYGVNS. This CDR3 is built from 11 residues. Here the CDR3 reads CASSESREQYF. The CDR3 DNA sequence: TGTGCCAGCAGTGAATCCCGGGAGCAGTACTTC.

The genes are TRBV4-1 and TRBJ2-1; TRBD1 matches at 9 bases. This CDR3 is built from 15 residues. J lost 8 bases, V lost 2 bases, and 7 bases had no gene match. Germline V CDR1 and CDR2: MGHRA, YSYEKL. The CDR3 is CASSQRTGAGHEQFF. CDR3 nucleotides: TGCGCCAGCAGCCAAAGGACAGGGGCTGGCCATGAGCAGTTCTTC.

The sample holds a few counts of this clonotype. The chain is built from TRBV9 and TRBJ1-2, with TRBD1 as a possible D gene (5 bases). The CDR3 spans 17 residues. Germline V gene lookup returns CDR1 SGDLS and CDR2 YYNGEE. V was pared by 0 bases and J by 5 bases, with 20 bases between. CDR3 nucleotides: TGTGCCAGCAGCGTAGGGGGCGCCGCCTCGCCTCGGTATGGCTACACCTTC. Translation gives CASSVGGAASPRYGYTF.

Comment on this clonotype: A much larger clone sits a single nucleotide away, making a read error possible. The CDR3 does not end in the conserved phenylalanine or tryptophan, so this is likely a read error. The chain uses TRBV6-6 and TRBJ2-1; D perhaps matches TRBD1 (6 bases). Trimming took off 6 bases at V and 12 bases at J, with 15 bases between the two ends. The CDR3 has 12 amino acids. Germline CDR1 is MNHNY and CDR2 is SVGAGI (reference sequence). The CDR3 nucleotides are TGTGCCAGCAGCGATGGGACACCGGTGCAGTTCTCC. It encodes CASSDGTPVQFS.

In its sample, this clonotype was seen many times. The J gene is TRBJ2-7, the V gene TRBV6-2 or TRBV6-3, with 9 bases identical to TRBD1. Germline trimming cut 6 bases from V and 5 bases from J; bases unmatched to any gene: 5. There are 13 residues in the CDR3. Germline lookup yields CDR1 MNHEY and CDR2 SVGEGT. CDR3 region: CASSRRTGDEQYF. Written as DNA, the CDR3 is TGTGCCAGCAGCCGTAGGACAGGGGACGAGCAGTACTTC.

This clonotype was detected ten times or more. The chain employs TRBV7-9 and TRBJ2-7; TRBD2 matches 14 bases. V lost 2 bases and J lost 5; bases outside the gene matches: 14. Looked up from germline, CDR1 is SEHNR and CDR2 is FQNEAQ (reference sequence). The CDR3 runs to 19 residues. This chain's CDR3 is CASSLSVRLAGGRTNEQYF. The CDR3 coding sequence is TGTGCCAGCAGCTTAAGTGTGCGACTAGCGGGAGGGCGGACAAACGAGCAGTACTTC.

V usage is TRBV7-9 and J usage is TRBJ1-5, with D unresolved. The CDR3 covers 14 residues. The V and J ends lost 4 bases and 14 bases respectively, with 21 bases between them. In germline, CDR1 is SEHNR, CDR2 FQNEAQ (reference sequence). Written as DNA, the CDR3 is TGTGCCAGCAGCTCGCCGCTAACGGTTGTACCCGAGCATTTT. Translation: CASSSPLTVVPEHF. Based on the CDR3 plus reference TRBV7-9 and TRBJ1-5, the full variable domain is DTGVSQNPRHKITKRGQNVTFRCDPISEHNRLYWYRQTLGQGPEFLTYFQNEAQLEKSRLLSDRFSAERPKGSFSTLEIQRTEQGDSAMYLCASSSPLTVVPEHFGDGTRLSIL.

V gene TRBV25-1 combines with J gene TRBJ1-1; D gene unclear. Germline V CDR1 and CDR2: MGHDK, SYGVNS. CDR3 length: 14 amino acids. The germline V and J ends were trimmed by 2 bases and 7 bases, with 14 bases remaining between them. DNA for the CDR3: TGTGCCAGCAGTGAAAGAGGTCAGGACCATGAAGCTTTCTTT. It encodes CASSERGQDHEAFF. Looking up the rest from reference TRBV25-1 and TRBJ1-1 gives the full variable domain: EADIYQTPRYLVIGTGKKITLECSQTMGHDKMYWYQQDPGMELHLIHYSYGVNSTEKGDLSSESTVSRIRTEHFPLTLESARPSHTSQYLCASSERGQDHEAFFGQGTRLTVV.

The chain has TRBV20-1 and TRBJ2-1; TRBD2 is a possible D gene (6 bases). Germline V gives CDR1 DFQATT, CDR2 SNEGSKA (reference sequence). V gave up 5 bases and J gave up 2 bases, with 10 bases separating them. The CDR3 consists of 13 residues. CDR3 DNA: TGCAGTGCTTGGGACTTGACCTACAATGAGCAGTTCTTC. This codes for CSAWDLTYNEQFF.

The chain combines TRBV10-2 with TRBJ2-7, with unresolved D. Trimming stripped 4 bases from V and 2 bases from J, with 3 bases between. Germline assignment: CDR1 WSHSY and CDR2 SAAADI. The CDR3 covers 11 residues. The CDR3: CASSGPYEQYF. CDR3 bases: TGCGCCAGCAGTGGACCCTACGAGCAGTACTTC.

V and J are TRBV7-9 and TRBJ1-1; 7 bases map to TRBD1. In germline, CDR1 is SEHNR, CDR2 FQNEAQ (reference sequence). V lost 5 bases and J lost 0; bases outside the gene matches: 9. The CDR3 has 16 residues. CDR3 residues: CASSPGPGQLNTEAFF. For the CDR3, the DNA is TGTGCCAGCAGCCCAGGGCCGGGACAGCTGAACACTGAAGCTTTCTTT.

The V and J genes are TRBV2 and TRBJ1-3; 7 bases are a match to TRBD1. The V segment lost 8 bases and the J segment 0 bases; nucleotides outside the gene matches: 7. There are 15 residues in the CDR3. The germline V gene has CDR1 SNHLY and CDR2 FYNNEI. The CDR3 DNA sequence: TGTGCCAGCTATAGCAGGGGGATCTCTGGAAACACCATATATTTT. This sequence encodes CASYSRGISGNTIYF.

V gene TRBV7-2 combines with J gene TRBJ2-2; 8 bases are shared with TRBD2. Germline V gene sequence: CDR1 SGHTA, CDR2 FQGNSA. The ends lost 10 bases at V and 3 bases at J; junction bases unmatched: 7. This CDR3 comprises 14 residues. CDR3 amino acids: CATSMRGDTGELFF. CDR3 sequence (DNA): TGTGCCACCTCGATGCGGGGGGACACCGGGGAGCTGTTTTTT.